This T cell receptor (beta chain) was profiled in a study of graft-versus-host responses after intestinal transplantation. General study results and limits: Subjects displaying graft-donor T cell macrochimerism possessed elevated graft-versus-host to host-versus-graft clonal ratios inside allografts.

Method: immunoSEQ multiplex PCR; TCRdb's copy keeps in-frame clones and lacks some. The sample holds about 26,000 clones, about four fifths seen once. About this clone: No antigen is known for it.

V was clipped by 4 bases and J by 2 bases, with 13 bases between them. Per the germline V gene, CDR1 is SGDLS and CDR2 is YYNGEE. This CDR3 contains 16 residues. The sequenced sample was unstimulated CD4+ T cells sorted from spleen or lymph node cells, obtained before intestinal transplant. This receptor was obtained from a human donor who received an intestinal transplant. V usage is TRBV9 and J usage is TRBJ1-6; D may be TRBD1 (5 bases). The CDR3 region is CASSRRGDAYNSPLHF. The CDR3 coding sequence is TGTGCCAGCAGCCGAAGAGGGGACGCCTATAATTCACCCCTCCACTTT.